One TCR beta chain is described in this entry. An end of the junction does not agree with germline; a read error may underlie this. No cell sorting was done before RNA was extracted from the tissue. More than 3 cm separated this lung sample from the edge of the tumor. These data are taken from a study of tumor and adjacent non-tumor tissue in lung cancer. This CDR3 has 14 amino acids. Three rounds of nested PCR, following a modified ARM-PCR protocol, produced the TCRbeta library. TCRdb independently ran MiXCR on the multiplex PCR reads; one entry per CDR3 protein. The sample lists tens of thousands of distinct CDR3 sequences, roughly 60% occurring once.

The chain uses TRBV12-3 or TRBV12-4 and TRBJ2-5; weak D call: TRBD2 (6 bases). The sequence derives from a man in his 70s with non-small cell lung cancer. The sequencing sample was made of distant non-tumor lung tissue. Here the CDR3 DNA reads TGTGCTAGCAGTCCCGGGACTCCCGTTGCGACCCAGTACTTC. It specifies CASSPGTPVATQYF.